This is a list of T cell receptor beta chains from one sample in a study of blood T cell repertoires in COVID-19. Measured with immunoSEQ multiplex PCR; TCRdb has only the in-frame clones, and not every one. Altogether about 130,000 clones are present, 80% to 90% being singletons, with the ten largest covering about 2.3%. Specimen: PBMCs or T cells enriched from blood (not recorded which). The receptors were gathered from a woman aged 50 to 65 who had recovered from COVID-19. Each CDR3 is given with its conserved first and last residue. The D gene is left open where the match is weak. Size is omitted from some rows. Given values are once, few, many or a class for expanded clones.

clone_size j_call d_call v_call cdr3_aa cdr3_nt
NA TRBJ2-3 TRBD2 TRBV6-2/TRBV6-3 CASSYSGTSGDTQYF TGTGCCAGCAGTTACTCAGGGACTAGCGGGGATACGCAGTATTTT
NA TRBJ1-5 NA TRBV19 CASSIGGQANQPQHF TGTGCCAGTAGTATAGGTGGGCAGGCCAATCAGCCCCAGCATTTT
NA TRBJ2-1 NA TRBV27 CASSEQGTEQFF TGTGCCAGCAGCGAACAGGGTACTGAGCAGTTCTTC
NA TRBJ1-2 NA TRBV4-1 CASSQDLSRVYGYTF TGCGCCAGCAGCCAAGATTTGTCCAGGGTTTATGGCTACACCTTC
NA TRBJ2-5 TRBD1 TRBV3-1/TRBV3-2 CASSQDVAGGVETQYF TGTGCCAGCAGCCAAGACGTGGCAGGGGGCGTCGAGACCCAGTACTTC
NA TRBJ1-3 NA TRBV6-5 CASILTYSGNTIYF TGTGCCAGCATTTTAACCTACTCTGGAAACACCATATATTTT
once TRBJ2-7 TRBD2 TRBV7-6 CASGAAGGPGEQYF TGTGCCAGCGGCGCAGCGGGGGGGCCGGGGGAGCAGTACTTC
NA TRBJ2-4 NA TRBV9 CASTPEGVAGENIQYF TGTGCCAGCACCCCAGAGGGGGTAGCAGGGGAAAACATTCAGTACTTC
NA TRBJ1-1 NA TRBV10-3 CAISERDLGTEAFF TGTGCCATCAGTGAAAGGGACTTAGGGACTGAAGCTTTCTTT
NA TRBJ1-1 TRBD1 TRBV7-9 CASSLGTGKNTEAFF TGTGCCAGCAGCTTGGGGACAGGGAAGAACACTGAAGCTTTCTTT
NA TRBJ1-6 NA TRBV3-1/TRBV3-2 CASSQRTDYSPLHF TGTGCCAGCAGCCAGCGGACAGACTATTCACCCCTCCACTTT
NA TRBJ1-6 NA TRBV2 CASSEFRYNSPLHF TGTGCCAGCAGTGAATTCCGCTATAATTCACCCCTCCACTTT
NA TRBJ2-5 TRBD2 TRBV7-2 CASRKTSAQETQYF TGTGCCAGCCGAAAAACTAGCGCTCAAGAGACCCAGTACTTC
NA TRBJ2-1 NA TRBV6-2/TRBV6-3 CASSFPGDYNEQFF TGTGCCAGCAGTTTCCCGGGGGATTACAATGAGCAGTTCTTC
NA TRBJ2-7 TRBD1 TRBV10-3 CAISESVQTGKNEQYF TGTGCCATCAGTGAGTCGGTGCAGACAGGGAAGAACGAGCAGTACTTC
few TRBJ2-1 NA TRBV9 CASSVGSTRNEQFF TGTGCCAGCAGCGTAGGGTCCACCCGGAATGAGCAGTTCTTC
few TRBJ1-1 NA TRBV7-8 CASSLGQVSMNTEAFF TGTGCCAGCAGCTTAGGACAGGTGTCCATGAACACTGAAGCTTTCTTT
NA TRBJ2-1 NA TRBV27 CASSLFLRLDEQFF TGTGCCAGCAGTTTATTTCTCCGGTTGGATGAGCAGTTCTTC
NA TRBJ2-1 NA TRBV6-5 CASIKSSSSYNEQFF TGTGCCAGCATAAAATCAAGTAGCTCCTACAATGAGCAGTTCTTC
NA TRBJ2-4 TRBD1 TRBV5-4 CASSLALGQGENIQYF TGTGCCAGCAGCTTGGCGCTTGGGCAGGGGGAAAACATTCAGTACTTC
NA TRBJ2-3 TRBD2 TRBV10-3 CAINLALSGGAPDTQYF TGTGCCATCAACCTAGCCCTTAGCGGGGGGGCCCCGGATACGCAGTATTTT
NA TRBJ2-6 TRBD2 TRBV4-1 CASSPGLAGGSGANVLTF TGCGCCAGCAGCCCAGGACTAGCGGGGGGGTCTGGGGCCAACGTCCTGACTTTC
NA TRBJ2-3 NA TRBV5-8 CASSLTGPRTDTQYF TGTGCCAGCAGCTTGACAGGGCCTAGAACAGATACGCAGTATTTT
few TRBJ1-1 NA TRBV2 CASKERYTEAFF TGTGCCAGCAAGGAGAGGTACACTGAAGCTTTCTTT
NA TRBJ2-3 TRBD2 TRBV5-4 CASSWERGPTDTQYF TGTGCCAGCAGCTGGGAGCGGGGGCCCACAGATACGCAGTATTTT
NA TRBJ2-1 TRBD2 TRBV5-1 CASSLATGGSYNEQFF TGCGCCAGCAGCTTGGCCACCGGGGGGTCCTACAATGAGCAGTTCTTC
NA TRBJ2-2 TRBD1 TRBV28 CASSGDRVTGELFF TGTGCCAGCAGTGGGGACAGGGTTACCGGGGAGCTGTTTTTT
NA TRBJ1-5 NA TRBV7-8 CASSLRRRGQNSNQPQHF TGTGCCAGCAGCTTACGCCGCAGGGGCCAGAATAGCAATCAGCCCCAGCATTTT
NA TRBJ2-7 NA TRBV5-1 CASSPTGNREQYF TGCGCCAGCAGCCCCACGGGGAATCGGGAGCAGTACTTC
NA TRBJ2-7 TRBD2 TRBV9 CASSVEGTSGEYEQYF TGTGCCAGCAGCGTAGAGGGGACTAGCGGGGAGTACGAGCAGTACTTC
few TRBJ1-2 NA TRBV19 CASSRYREANYGYTF TGTGCCAGTAGTAGGTACAGGGAAGCTAACTATGGCTACACCTTC
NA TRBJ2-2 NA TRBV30 CAWEQIDSGTGELFF TGTGCCTGGGAACAAATCGACAGTGGGACCGGGGAGCTGTTTTTT
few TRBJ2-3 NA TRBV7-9 CATPGVTDTQYF TGTGCCACCCCGGGGGTCACAGATACGCAGTATTTT
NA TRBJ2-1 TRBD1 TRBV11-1 CASSTGTGSSYNEQFF TGTGCCAGCAGCACGGGGACAGGGAGCTCCTACAATGAGCAGTTCTTC
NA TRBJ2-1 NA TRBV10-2 CASIGGGYNEQFF TGCGCCAGCATAGGGGGAGGGTACAATGAGCAGTTCTTC
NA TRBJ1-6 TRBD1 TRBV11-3 CASSLARTGGYAPLHF TGTGCCAGCAGCTTAGCCCGGACAGGGGGCTACGCACCCCTCCACTTT
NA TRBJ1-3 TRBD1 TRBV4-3 CASSQGTGSGNTIYF TGCGCCAGCAGCCAAGGGACAGGCTCTGGAAACACCATATATTTT
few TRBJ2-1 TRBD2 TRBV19 CASSPGLAGGIYEQFF TGTGCCAGTAGTCCAGGACTAGCGGGGGGGATATATGAGCAGTTCTTC
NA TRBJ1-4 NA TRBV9 CASSVTSTNEKLFF TGTGCCAGCAGCGTCACTAGTACTAATGAAAAACTGTTTTTT
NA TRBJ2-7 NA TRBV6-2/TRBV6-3 CASTPDTFTSYEQYF TGTGCCAGCACCCCGGACACCTTCACTTCCTACGAGCAGTACTTC
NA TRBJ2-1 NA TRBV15 CATSRDLGAGYNEQFF TGTGCCACCAGCAGAGATTTGGGGGCAGGGTACAATGAGCAGTTCTTC
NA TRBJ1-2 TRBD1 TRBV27 CASSLSQGVGGYTF TGTGCCAGCAGTTTGTCACAGGGGGTGGGGGGCTACACCTTC
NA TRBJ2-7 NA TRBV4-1 CASSQMDTTHEQYF TGCGCCAGCAGCCAGATGGACACCACCCACGAGCAGTACTTC
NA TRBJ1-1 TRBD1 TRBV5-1 CASSAVGTGGHEAFF TGCGCCAGCAGCGCTGTAGGGACAGGGGGACATGAAGCTTTCTTT
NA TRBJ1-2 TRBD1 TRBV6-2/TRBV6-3 CASSSATGTGAYGYTF TGTGCCAGCAGCTCTGCTACCGGGACAGGGGCCTATGGCTACACCTTC
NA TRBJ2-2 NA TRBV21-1 CARAGQPRNTGELFF TGTGCCAGAGCCGGACAACCCCGTAACACCGGGGAGCTGTTTTTT
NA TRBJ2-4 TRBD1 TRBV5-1 CASSLEQGIVNIQYF TGCGCCAGCAGCTTGGAACAGGGGATTGTAAACATTCAGTACTTC
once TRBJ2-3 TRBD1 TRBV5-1 CASSPALGQDINTQYF TGCGCCAGCAGCCCCGCCCTAGGACAGGATATTAATACGCAGTATTTT
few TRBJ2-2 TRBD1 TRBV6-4 CASSDYRGSGELFF TGTGCCAGCAGTGACTACAGGGGATCAGGGGAGCTGTTTTTT
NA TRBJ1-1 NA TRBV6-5 CASSYQALNTEAFF TGTGCCAGCAGTTACCAGGCCCTGAACACTGAAGCTTTCTTT
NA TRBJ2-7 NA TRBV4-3 CASSQDLAGLTKGEQYF TGCGCCAGCAGCCAAGACCTGGCGGGCCTCACTAAAGGGGAGCAGTACTTC
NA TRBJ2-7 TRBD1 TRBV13 CASSLGRQGTDSF TGTGCCAGCAGCTTAGGCCGACAGGGGACTGATAGCTTC
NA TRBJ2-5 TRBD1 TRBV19 CASSRGTGLKYQETQYF TGTGCCAGTAGTCGGGGGACAGGGCTCAAGTACCAAGAGACCCAGTACTTC
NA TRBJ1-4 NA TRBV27 CASSSSRRATNEKLFF TGTGCCAGCAGTTCCTCCCGTCGGGCAACTAATGAAAAACTGTTTTTT
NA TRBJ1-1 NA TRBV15 CATSRATGSNTEAFF TGTGCCACCAGCAGGGCCACAGGGTCGAACACTGAAGCTTTCTTT
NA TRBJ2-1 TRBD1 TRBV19 CASSIPGQVNEQFF TGTGCCAGTAGTATACCGGGACAGGTCAATGAGCAGTTCTTC
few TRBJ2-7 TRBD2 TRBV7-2 CASSSYGGEQYF TGTGCCAGCAGCAGCTACGGGGGGGAGCAGTACTTC
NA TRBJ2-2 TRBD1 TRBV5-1 CASSPTDRGIGELFF TGCGCCAGCAGCCCAACGGACAGGGGCATCGGGGAGCTGTTTTTT
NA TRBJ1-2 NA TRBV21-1 CASSNRGGEVGCNYGYTF TGTGCCAGCAGCAATCGAGGGGGCGAGGTTGGGTGTAACTATGGCTACACCTTC
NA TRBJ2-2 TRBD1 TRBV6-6 CASSPEPGQGAPGELFF TGTGCCAGCAGTCCCGAACCGGGACAGGGGGCCCCCGGGGAGCTGTTTTTT